The sequence of this TCR beta chain was determined in a study of blood T cell repertoires in COVID-19. Study-level information: The United States, Italy and Spain provided the acute and convalescent COVID-19 samples. PBMCs, B-cell-depleted T cells, or T cells provided the cDNA or gDNA that made up the material.

Per the study methods: Estimation of nucleated cell counts was performed using reference gene primer amplification. The data were produced by immunoSEQ multiplex PCR, yet TCRdb's version contains in-frame clones alone and is incomplete. That table is the source of V, J and clone size, and D and trimming were worked out from the DNA. This repertoire shows about 36,000 clones, roughly four fifths found once; its top ten account for about 42%. The CDR3 contains 15 residues. The V end lost 3 bases, the J end lost 0 bases, and 8 bases lay between the germline ends. CDR1 is MNHNS, CDR2 SASEGT, per germline.

Input material: peripheral blood. The chain has TRBV6-1 and TRBJ1-4, with D uncertain. This TCR derives from a human donor in a cohort sampled during active or convalescent COVID-19. The donor label of this sample is uncertain. For the CDR3, the DNA is TGTGCCAGCAGTGACCCTCCCCCAACTAATGAAAAACTGTTTTTT. It translates to CASSDPPPTNEKLFF.